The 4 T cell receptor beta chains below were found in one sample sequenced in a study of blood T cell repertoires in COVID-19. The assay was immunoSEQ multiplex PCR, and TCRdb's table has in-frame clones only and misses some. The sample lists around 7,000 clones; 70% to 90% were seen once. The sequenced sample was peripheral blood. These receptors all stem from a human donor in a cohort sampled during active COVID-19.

The CDR3 spells CASSSRQGSRDTQYF. The CDR3 bases are TGTGCCAGCAGCTCCAGGCAGGGGTCGAGGGATACGCAGTATTTT. This chain connects TRBV11-3 to TRBJ2-3; possible D gene TRBD1, 6 bases. The CDR3 is 15 residues long. Germline loops: CDR1 SGHNT, CDR2 YENEEA. V was cut by 4 bases and J by 6 bases, with 17 bases left in between.

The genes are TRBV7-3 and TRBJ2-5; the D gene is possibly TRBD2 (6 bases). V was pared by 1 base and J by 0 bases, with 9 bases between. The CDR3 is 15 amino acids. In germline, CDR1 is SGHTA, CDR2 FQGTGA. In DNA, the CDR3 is TGTGCCAGCAGCTTAATGGGGGGTGACCAAGAGACCCAGTACTTC. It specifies CASSLMGGDQETQYF.

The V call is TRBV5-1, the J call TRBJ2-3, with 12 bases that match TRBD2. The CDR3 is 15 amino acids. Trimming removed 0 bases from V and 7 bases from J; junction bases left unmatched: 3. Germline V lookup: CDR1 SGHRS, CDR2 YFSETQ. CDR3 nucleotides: TGCGCCAGCAGCTTGGCACTAGCGGGAGGCAATACGCAGTATTTT. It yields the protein CASSLALAGGNTQYF.

The CDR3: CASSFPGGRDTQYF. In nucleotides, the CDR3 is TGTGCCAGCAGTTTTCCGGGGGGGCGAGATACGCAGTATTTT. The rearrangement joins TRBV11-2 to TRBJ2-3; 8 bases map to TRBD2. Germline values: CDR1 SGHAT, CDR2 FQNNGV. The CDR3 length is 14 residues. The J segment lost 5 bases and the V segment lost 6 bases, leaving 7 bases of the junction unmatched.